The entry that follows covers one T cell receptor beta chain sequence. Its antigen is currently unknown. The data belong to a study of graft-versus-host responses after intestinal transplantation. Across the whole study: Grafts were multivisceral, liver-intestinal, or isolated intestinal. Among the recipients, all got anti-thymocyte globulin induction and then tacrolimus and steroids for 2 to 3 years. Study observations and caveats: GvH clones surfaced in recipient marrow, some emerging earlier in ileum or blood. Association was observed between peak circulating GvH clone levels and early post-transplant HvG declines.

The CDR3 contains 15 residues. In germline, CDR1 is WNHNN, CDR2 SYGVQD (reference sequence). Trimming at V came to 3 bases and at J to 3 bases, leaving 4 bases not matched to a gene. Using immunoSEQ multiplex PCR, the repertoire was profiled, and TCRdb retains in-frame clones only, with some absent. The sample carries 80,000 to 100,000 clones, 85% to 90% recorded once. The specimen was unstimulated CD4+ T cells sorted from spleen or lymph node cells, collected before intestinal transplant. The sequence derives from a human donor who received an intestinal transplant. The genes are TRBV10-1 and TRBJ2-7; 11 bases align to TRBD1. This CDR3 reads CASSDAGTGGYEQYF. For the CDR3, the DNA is TGCGCCAGCAGTGACGCCGGGACAGGGGGCTACGAGCAGTACTTC.